The 6 T cell receptor beta chains listed next were all sequenced from one sample in a study of cytomegalovirus exposure and HLA in healthy donors. With 60 Vbeta and 13 Jbeta primers, the PCR was carried out. The method was immunoSEQ multiplex PCR; TCRdb's version includes in-frame clones alone and lacks a portion of them. The sample comprises around 91,000 clones, around four fifths of which are singletons, and around 4.4% rests with the top ten. Specimen: PBMCs. All receptors derive from a male donor in good health and CMV-seropositive.

This clone was counted a few times. V gene TRBV27 combines with J gene TRBJ2-3; 7 bases fit TRBD1. The CDR3 spans 17 residues. J gave up 6 bases and V 1 base, and 13 bases lay outside the gene matches. CDR1 MNHEY and CDR2 SMNVEV come from the germline V gene (reference sequence). As DNA, the CDR3 is TGTGCCAGCAGTTTATTCCCCAGCAGGGGGAAGGGGGATACGCAGTATTTT. Protein: CASSLFPSRGKGDTQYF.

This rearrangement joins TRBV5-1 to TRBJ2-7; 10 nucleotides agree with TRBD1. The ends lost 2 bases at V and 5 bases at J; junction bases unmatched: 4. CDR1 is SGHRS and CDR2 is YFSETQ in the germline V gene. The CDR3 totals 14 residues. CDR3 nucleotides: TGCGCCAGCAGCTTACGGGACAGGGGCCACGAGCAGTACTTC. This codes for CASSLRDRGHEQYF.

This clone occurred a few times. The genes are TRBV2 and TRBJ2-5, with 13 bases aligning to TRBD2. Germline-derived CDR1 and CDR2 are SNHLY and FYNNEI. The junction had 18 bases not matched to a gene; V was cut back by 6 bases and J by 5 bases. The CDR3 sequence is 19 residues long. The CDR3 DNA follows: TGTGCCAGCAGCTACAGGGGGGGGACTAGCGGGGCTCCTGGCGAGACCCAGTACTTC. Protein: CASSYRGGTSGAPGETQYF. The entire variable domain, with the rest obtained from reference TRBV2 and TRBJ2-5, is as follows: EPEVTQTPSHQVTQMGQEVILRCVPISNHLYFYWYRQILGQKVEFLVSFYNNEISEKSEIFDDQFSVERPDGSNFTLKIRSTKLEDSAMYFCASSYRGGTSGAPGETQYFGPGTRLLVL.

The rearrangement uses TRBV10-1 and TRBJ2-7; 8 nucleotides agree with TRBD2. This CDR3 contains 14 residues. V trimming: 2 bases; J trimming: 5 bases; junction bases outside the gene matches: 5. Germline V gene sequence: CDR1 WNHNN, CDR2 SYGVQD (reference sequence). The CDR3 protein is CASSESGSGDEQYF. As DNA, the CDR3 is TGCGCCAGCAGTGAGAGCGGGAGTGGGGACGAGCAGTACTTC.

The chain links TRBV29-1 to TRBJ2-7; a possible D gene is TRBD1 (6 bases). This CDR3 has 13 residues. Germline V gives CDR1 SQVTM, CDR2 ANQGSEA. V lost 5 bases to trimming and J lost 0 bases, with 11 bases between them. This chain's CDR3 is CSVWTASSYEQYF. CDR3 bases: TGCAGCGTTTGGACAGCCAGCTCCTACGAGCAGTACTTC.

J is TRBJ1-1 and V is TRBV6-1; D is ambiguous. CDR3 length: 12 residues. V was pared by 8 bases and J by 6 bases, with 13 bases between. The germline gives CDR1 MNHNS, CDR2 SASEGT. The CDR3 sequence is CASLINSAEAFF. In DNA, the CDR3 is TGTGCCAGCCTGATTAATAGCGCTGAAGCTTTCTTT.